This section outlines one TCR beta chain sequence together with its context. Its antigen is as yet unknown. This sample is drawn from a study of T cell responses to AZD1222 COVID-19 vaccine. Study-wide results and caveats: Clonal diversity was possibly underestimated; the donors were predominantly white British and more often female. The breadth and depth of Spike-specific TCRs increased once two AZD1222 doses had been given.

Assay: immunoSEQ multiplex PCR; the TCRdb copy retains only in-frame clones and omits some. The sample records some 120,000 clones, about nine tenths being singletons. This CDR3 is built from 15 residues. With 3 bases removed from V and 5 bases from J, the gap between germline ends came to 14 bases. The germline V gene encodes CDR1 LNHDA and CDR2 SQIVND (reference sequence). The sequencing here drew on peripheral blood, taken on day 0 of MenACWY control vaccination. This sequence originates from an adult in good health. V is TRBV19 and J is TRBJ1-3; D not resolved. The CDR3 loop reads CASSMGSRGRNTIYF. The CDR3 DNA is TGTGCCAGTAGTATGGGGTCCCGAGGCCGAAACACCATATATTTT.